These 18 T cell receptor beta chains share one sample of origin, sequenced in a study of metastatic and nonmetastatic thyroid tumors (dated by TCRdb to the early 2020s). Library method: PCR. Sequencing was performed on an Illumina HiSeq 4000. The public reads were quality trimmed at Q25 with fastp and then assembled into clones with MiXCR by TCRdb, keeping productive beta chains. This sample is represented by 30,000 to 50,000 clones; approximately 17% of them were singletons. The ten largest clonotypes hold approximately 13% of the sample. None of the patients had been given any treatment before thyroid surgery. The source material was tumor tissue. All receptors come from a female donor with papillary thyroid cancer or a benign thyroid nodule (not recorded which). Some clones in this sample may be carry-over from other donors' samples.

Of note for this clone: A much larger clonotype is one base distant, so this may be a read error. The chain has TRBV7-9 and TRBJ2-3; D not resolved. There are 13 residues in the CDR3. Germline V gene sequence: CDR1 SEHNR, CDR2 FQNEAQ (reference sequence). CDR3 coding DNA: TGTGCCAGCAGCTTAGGAAGCACAGATGCGCAGTATTTT. As protein: CASSLGSTDAQYF. The full variable domain, its missing parts supplied by reference TRBV7-9 and TRBJ2-3, is DTGVSQNPRHKITKRGQNVTFRCDPISEHNRLYWYRQTLGQGPEFLTYFQNEAQLEKSRLLSDRFSAERPKGSFSTLEIQRTEQGDSAMYLCASSLGSTDAQYFGPGTRLTVL.

About this clone itself: A read error may explain this, as a much larger clone is one base away. The gene calls are TRBV4-1 and TRBJ2-7, with 9 bases fitting TRBD2. The trim removed 0 bases at V and 6 bases at J, leaving 9 bases unmatched. The CDR3 consists of 16 residues. CDR1 and CDR2 from the germline V gene are MGHRA and YSYEKL. The chain's CDR3 is CASSQECAGGPIEQYF. CDR3 bases: TGCGCCAGCAGCCAAGAGTGTGCGGGAGGGCCAATCGAGCAGTACTTC.

The chain carries TRBV5-1 and TRBJ2-3, with 11 bases that match TRBD2. From germline, CDR1 is SGHRS and CDR2 YFSETQ. V lost 4 bases and J lost 0; bases outside the gene matches: 7. The CDR3 has 17 amino acids. CDR3 nucleotide sequence: TGCGCCAGCAGCGACTTAGCGGGAGGGCCCAGCACAGATACGCAGTATTTT. Residues: CASSDLAGGPSTDTQYF.

This clone came up a few times. V is TRBV11-2 and J is TRBJ1-1; D is possibly TRBD1 (5 bases). This CDR3 contains 14 residues. V was shortened by 4 bases and J by 7 bases, with 16 bases between the two germline ends. CDR1 and CDR2 (germline): SGHAT, FQNNGV. The CDR3 is CASSSYQGPYEAFF. DNA for the CDR3: TGTGCCAGCAGCTCCTACCAGGGACCATATGAAGCTTTCTTT.

Remarks on this clone: The junction and the germline gene differ at one end; a read error may be behind it. V is TRBV12-5 and J is TRBJ2-1; D unclear. This CDR3 has 19 residues. Germline-derived CDR1 and CDR2 are LGHNT and FRNRAP. For the CDR3, the DNA is TGTGCTAGTGGTTTTGTACGAGTCCCGATACCGAAAGGCTACAATGAGCAGCTCTTC. Protein sequence: CASGFVRVPIPKGYNEQLF.

This clone was counted many times. The chain is built from TRBV20-1 and TRBJ2-3; D is ambiguous. This CDR3 is 15 amino acids long. In germline, CDR1 is DFQATT, CDR2 SNEGSKA (reference sequence). V was clipped by 0 bases and J by 2 bases, with 12 bases between them. The CDR3 bases are TGCAGTGCTAGAGATCGGGCAGACTTCACAGATACGCAGTATTTT. It translates to CSARDRADFTDTQYF.

A remark on this clone: Germline and junction disagree at one end, which may indicate a read error. This rearrangement joins TRBV12-3 or TRBV12-4 to TRBJ1-3; D gene uncertain. The CDR3 extends over 14 amino acids. This chain's CDR3 is CASSETHSVNTIYF. CDR3 nucleotide sequence: TGTGCCAGCAGTGAGACGCACTCTGTAAACACCATATATTTT.

This clone has a count of ten or more. V gene TRBV20-1 combines with J gene TRBJ1-3, with D possibly matching TRBD1 (5 bases). V lost 3 bases and J lost 0, with 9 bases in between. The CDR3 is 14 residues long. Germline V lookup: CDR1 DFQATT, CDR2 SNEGSKA (reference sequence). The CDR3 region is CSASTQGSGNTIYF. The CDR3 DNA reads TGCAGTGCTAGCACGCAGGGCTCTGGAAACACCATATATTTT.

The table lists this clone with many counts. One junction end does not reproduce the germline sequence, and a read error may be involved. V is TRBV7-7 and J is TRBJ2-5, with TRBD2 matching over 9 bases. This CDR3 has 14 amino acids. The germline V gene encodes CDR1 SSHAT and CDR2 FNYEAQ (reference sequence). CDR3 nucleotide sequence: TGTGCTAGCAGCGCTGTAGCGGGGGAAGAGACCCAGTACTTC. It yields the protein CASSAVAGEETQYF.

This clone occurred a few times. This sequence joins TRBV28 and TRBJ1-1; TRBD1 agrees at 7 bases. The V and J ends lost 7 bases and 5 bases, in that order; junction bases with no gene match: 7. Germline CDR1 reads MDHEN; CDR2 reads SYDVKM. This CDR3 region has 13 residues. The CDR3 sequence is CASNPGQRTEAFF. CDR3 coding DNA: TGTGCCAGCAACCCGGGACAGAGGACTGAAGCTTTCTTT.

There are many counts of this clone. This sequence joins TRBV6-1 and TRBJ1-5; the match to TRBD1 covers 7 bases. Per the germline V gene, CDR1 is MNHNS and CDR2 is SASEGT. The CDR3 runs 17 residues. Germline trimming cut 6 bases from V and 4 bases from J; bases unmatched to any gene: 15. CDR3 sequence: CASSQQGPTGTNQPQHF. Here the CDR3 DNA reads TGTGCCAGCAGCCAACAAGGCCCGACAGGGACAAATCAGCCCCAGCATTTT.

This clone was recorded many times. V gene TRBV18 combines with J gene TRBJ2-7; D perhaps matches TRBD1 (8 bases). With 3 bases removed from V and 3 bases from J, the gap between germline ends came to 18 bases. This CDR3 has 16 residues. Germline lookup yields CDR1 KGHSH and CDR2 LQKENI. The CDR3 DNA reads as TGTGCCAGCTCACCTACAGGGGGGGTTGAGCGCTACGAGCAGTACTTC. Translation: CASSPTGGVERYEQYF. The full variable domain, with the rest looked up from reference TRBV18 and TRBJ2-7, is NAGVMQNPRHLVRRRGQEARLRCSPMKGHSHVYWYRQLPEEGLKFMVYLQKENIIDESGMPKERFSAEFPKEGPSILRIQQVVRGDSAAYFCASSPTGGVERYEQYFGPGTRLTVT.

This clone was observed at least ten times. The chain joins TRBV6-1 to TRBJ1-2; D gene uncertain. This CDR3 comprises 16 residues. The germline V gene has CDR1 MNHNS and CDR2 SASEGT. V was shortened by 1 base and J by 5 bases, with 17 bases between the two germline ends. This CDR3 is CASSEGGWGSSYGYTF. CDR3 sequence (DNA): TGTGCCAGCAGTGAAGGTGGATGGGGATCCTCATATGGCTACACCTTC.

Note on this clone: A clone one base away is much larger, so this may be a read error. The chain has TRBV7-2 and TRBJ1-2; D is undetermined. V shed 5 bases and J shed 8 bases, with 18 bases lying between them. This CDR3 has 14 amino acids. The germline gives CDR1 SGHTA, CDR2 FQGNSA. DNA of the CDR3: TGTGCCAGCAGCCAAGTAGGCAGGCCTGGAGGCTACACCTTC. It codes for CASSQVGRPGGYTF.

This clone was detected only a few times. The genes are TRBV6-1 and TRBJ2-7; the D gene is possibly TRBD2 (5 bases). Germline CDR1 and CDR2: MNHNS and SASEGT. This CDR3 comprises 14 residues. V shed 6 bases and J shed 5 bases, with 17 bases lying between them. The DNA for the CDR3 is TGTGCCAGCAGACCCGGGGTTAGGGTCCACGAGCAGTACTTC. Translation gives CASRPGVRVHEQYF.

This chain links TRBV28 with TRBJ2-7, with 8 bases aligning to TRBD2. From germline, CDR1 is MDHEN and CDR2 SYDVKM. This CDR3 comprises 12 residues. The DNA of the CDR3 is TGTGCTTCGCGGGAGGCGTCCTACGAGCAGTACTTC. This sequence encodes CASREASYEQYF.

Many counts were recorded for this clone. The CDR3 protein is CASTMEESEAFF. The CDR3 bases are TGTGCCAGCACTATGGAGGAGAGTGAAGCTTTCTTT. The V gene is TRBV19, the J gene TRBJ1-1; D gene unclear. The CDR3 runs to 12 residues. Per the germline V gene, CDR1 is LNHDA and CDR2 is SQIVND (reference sequence). The V and J ends lost 9 bases and 7 bases respectively, with 15 bases between them.

V usage is TRBV6-9 and J usage is TRBJ2-1; no definite D call. Germline CDR1 reads MNHGY; CDR2 reads SVAAGI. CDR3 length: 13 residues. Trimming left V 2 bases short and J 6 bases short, with 8 bases between. The CDR3 sequence is CASSYGVANEQFF. CDR3 nucleotide sequence: TGTGCCAGCAGTTATGGTGTTGCCAATGAGCAGTTCTTC.